A selection of T cell receptor beta chains follows, all from one sample in a study of identical twins. TCRdb re-analysed the 5' RACE reads in MiXCR, keeping a single row per CDR3 protein. Altogether some 190,000 distinct CDR3 sequences are present, approximately 15% being singletons, with the ten largest covering around 40%. Separately, the same data were catalogued under a study of T cells expressing NK-cell markers.

The specimen was CD8+ T cells sorted from blood. The receptor set was obtained from a woman younger than 30 in good health. Both conserved end residues are part of each CDR3. The order of the fields is J gene, V gene, clone size, D gene, CDR3 DNA, CDR3 protein. D genes are given only for firm matches. Clone size is not always given. Where it is, it says once, few, many or a class for expanded clones.

j_call: TRBJ1-1
v_call: TRBV15
clone_size: few
d_call: TRBD1
cdr3_nt: TGTGCCACCAGCAGTACAGGGGACACTGAAGCTTTCTTT
cdr3_aa: CATSSTGDTEAFF

j_call: TRBJ2-2
v_call: TRBV6-2/TRBV6-3
clone_size: -
d_call: TRBD2
cdr3_nt: TGTGCCAGCAGCCTGTGGACTAGCGGGGTTCCGAACACCGGGGAGCTGTTTTTT
cdr3_aa: CASSLWTSGVPNTGELFF

j_call: TRBJ2-1
v_call: TRBV13
clone_size: few
d_call: TRBD2
cdr3_nt: TGTGCCAGCAGCGGGCGGGGGGACCAGTTCTTC
cdr3_aa: CASSGRGDQFF

j_call: TRBJ2-1
v_call: TRBV6-2/TRBV6-3
clone_size: -
d_call: TRBD2
cdr3_nt: TGTGCCAGCACCCCGGGGACTAGCGCCTACAATGAGCAGTTCTTC
cdr3_aa: CASTPGTSAYNEQFF

j_call: TRBJ2-2
v_call: TRBV4-2
clone_size: few
d_call: TRBD2
cdr3_nt: TGTGCCGGGGGGAGTAGCGGGAACGGGGAGCTGTTTTTT
cdr3_aa: CAGGSSGNGELFF

j_call: TRBJ1-1
v_call: TRBV20-1
clone_size: few
d_call: TRBD1
cdr3_nt: TGCAGTGCTAGAGGATTTGGACAGGGAGTGATTGAAGCTTTCTTT
cdr3_aa: CSARGFGQGVIEAFF

j_call: TRBJ2-3
v_call: TRBV20-1
clone_size: -
d_call: TRBD2
cdr3_nt: TGCAGTGGGCCGGGGGGGAGCACAGATACGCAGTATTTT
cdr3_aa: CSGPGGSTDTQYF

j_call: TRBJ2-1
v_call: TRBV6-5
clone_size: -
d_call: -
cdr3_nt: TGTGCCAGCAGTTACTCGACGGGTCTTCTCAACAATGAGCAGTTCTTC
cdr3_aa: CASSYSTGLLNNEQFF

j_call: TRBJ2-1
v_call: TRBV5-1
clone_size: many
d_call: TRBD2
cdr3_nt: TGCGCCAGCAGCTCCGGACTAGCGGGCTACAATGAGCAGTTCTTC
cdr3_aa: CASSSGLAGYNEQFF

j_call: TRBJ2-3
v_call: TRBV10-1
clone_size: -
d_call: -
cdr3_nt: TGCGCCAGCAGTGAGTCCATTCGACCGACCCAAGATACGCAGTATTTT
cdr3_aa: CASSESIRPTQDTQYF

j_call: TRBJ2-7
v_call: TRBV4-1
clone_size: -
d_call: TRBD2
cdr3_nt: TGCGCCAGCAGCCACCCTAGCGGGGGGGTAGTGATGGACGAGCAGTACTTC
cdr3_aa: CASSHPSGGVVMDEQYF

j_call: TRBJ1-5
v_call: TRBV5-1
clone_size: -
d_call: -
cdr3_nt: TGCGCCAGCAGCTTGGAGGGGCAACAGAATCAGCCCCAGCATTTT
cdr3_aa: CASSLEGQQNQPQHF

j_call: TRBJ2-1
v_call: TRBV20-1
clone_size: -
d_call: TRBD1
cdr3_nt: TGCAGTGCTACCCCCGGGACAGAAACCTACAATGAGCAGTTCTTC
cdr3_aa: CSATPGTETYNEQFF

j_call: TRBJ2-7
v_call: TRBV4-3
clone_size: -
d_call: -
cdr3_nt: TGCGCCAGCAGCCAAGCCCCCCAGGGGCACCTCTACGAGCAGTACTTC
cdr3_aa: CASSQAPQGHLYEQYF

j_call: TRBJ1-1
v_call: TRBV6-5
clone_size: -
d_call: TRBD1
cdr3_nt: TGTGCCAGCAGTTACGGGACAGGGACCACTGAAGCTTTCTTT
cdr3_aa: CASSYGTGTTEAFF

j_call: TRBJ2-1
v_call: TRBV5-5
clone_size: -
d_call: -
cdr3_nt: TGTGCCAGCAGCGACCCTAGGGGATTTTACAATGAGCAGTTCTTC
cdr3_aa: CASSDPRGFYNEQFF

j_call: TRBJ2-4
v_call: TRBV20-1
clone_size: few
d_call: TRBD1
cdr3_nt: TGCAGTGCTAGAGACGGGACAGATAAAAACATTCAGTACTTC
cdr3_aa: CSARDGTDKNIQYF

j_call: TRBJ2-4
v_call: TRBV20-1
clone_size: few
d_call: TRBD2
cdr3_nt: TGCAGTGCTAGAAGCGGGAACCTAGCCAAAAACATTCAGTACTTC
cdr3_aa: CSARSGNLAKNIQYF

j_call: TRBJ2-5
v_call: TRBV5-1
clone_size: -
d_call: -
cdr3_nt: TGCGCCAGCAGCTTTATCCACCGAGAAGAGACCCAGTACTTC
cdr3_aa: CASSFIHREETQYF

j_call: TRBJ2-5
v_call: TRBV9
clone_size: few
d_call: -
cdr3_nt: TGTGCCAGCAGCCCCGGGGGTCTACAAGAGACCCAGTACTTC
cdr3_aa: CASSPGGLQETQYF

j_call: TRBJ1-5
v_call: TRBV7-8
clone_size: once
d_call: -
cdr3_nt: TGTGCCAGCAGATCAGGTGGCTTTGGACCCCAGCATTTT
cdr3_aa: CASRSGGFGPQHF

j_call: TRBJ2-7
v_call: TRBV7-2
clone_size: few
d_call: TRBD2
cdr3_nt: TGTGCCAGCAGCCGCCGGACTAGCGGGAGGGTCCACGAGCAGTACTTC
cdr3_aa: CASSRRTSGRVHEQYF

j_call: TRBJ2-3
v_call: TRBV9
clone_size: -
d_call: TRBD2
cdr3_nt: TGTGCCAGCAGCTTCGAACTAGCGGGGATTGGAGATACGCAGTATTTT
cdr3_aa: CASSFELAGIGDTQYF

j_call: TRBJ1-2
v_call: TRBV9
clone_size: -
d_call: TRBD1
cdr3_nt: TGTGCCAGCAGGACAGGGCCCTATGGCTACACCTTC
cdr3_aa: CASRTGPYGYTF

j_call: TRBJ2-1
v_call: TRBV29-1
clone_size: few
d_call: TRBD1
cdr3_nt: TGCAGCGCCATAGACAGGGGGCGGAATGAGCAGTTCTTC
cdr3_aa: CSAIDRGRNEQFF

j_call: TRBJ2-3
v_call: TRBV11-2
clone_size: few
d_call: TRBD1
cdr3_nt: TGTGCCAGCAGCTACACAGGGGCCAGCACAGATACGCAGTATTTT
cdr3_aa: CASSYTGASTDTQYF

j_call: TRBJ2-1
v_call: TRBV7-9
clone_size: few
d_call: TRBD2
cdr3_nt: TGTGCCAGCAGTGCCGGGGCTAGCGGGAATCGGGGAGAGCAGTTCTTC
cdr3_aa: CASSAGASGNRGEQFF

j_call: TRBJ2-1
v_call: TRBV28
clone_size: few
d_call: -
cdr3_nt: TGTGCCAGCAGTAAACAGGGAGGAGATGAGCAGTTCTTC
cdr3_aa: CASSKQGGDEQFF

j_call: TRBJ2-1
v_call: TRBV12-3/TRBV12-4
clone_size: -
d_call: -
cdr3_nt: TGTGCCAGCAGTTTTAGACAGACCACTAAATACAATGAGCAGTTCTTC
cdr3_aa: CASSFRQTTKYNEQFF

j_call: TRBJ2-7
v_call: TRBV6-5
clone_size: few
d_call: TRBD2
cdr3_nt: TGTGCCAGCAGTTACCCGGCTAGCGGGGCGTCCTACGAGCAGTACTTC
cdr3_aa: CASSYPASGASYEQYF

j_call: TRBJ2-5
v_call: TRBV6-2/TRBV6-3
clone_size: -
d_call: -
cdr3_nt: TGTGCCAGCAGTTACCCAGAGACCCAGTACTTC
cdr3_aa: CASSYPETQYF

j_call: TRBJ2-5
v_call: TRBV15
clone_size: -
d_call: -
cdr3_nt: TGTGCCACCAGCGCCTCGTTCGGTGGGGAGACCCAGTACTTC
cdr3_aa: CATSASFGGETQYF

j_call: TRBJ2-6
v_call: TRBV6-5
clone_size: few
d_call: -
cdr3_nt: TGTGCCAGCAGTTACCGGCCCGGGGCCAACGTCCTGACTTTC
cdr3_aa: CASSYRPGANVLTF

j_call: TRBJ2-3
v_call: TRBV11-3
clone_size: few
d_call: -
cdr3_nt: TGTGCCAGCAGCACGGCAGACACAGATACGCAGTATTTT
cdr3_aa: CASSTADTDTQYF

j_call: TRBJ2-1
v_call: TRBV9
clone_size: -
d_call: TRBD2
cdr3_nt: TGTGCCAGCAGCCCGGGGACTAGCGGATTTTACAATGAGCAGTTCTTC
cdr3_aa: CASSPGTSGFYNEQFF

j_call: TRBJ2-3
v_call: TRBV7-9
clone_size: few
d_call: -
cdr3_nt: TGTGCCAGCAGCCCGGGTAAAACAGATACGCAGTATTTT
cdr3_aa: CASSPGKTDTQYF

j_call: TRBJ1-1
v_call: TRBV12-3/TRBV12-4
clone_size: few
d_call: -
cdr3_nt: TGTGCCCTTAGGAGAGGGAGCACTGAAGCTTTCTTT
cdr3_aa: CALRRGSTEAFF

j_call: TRBJ1-1
v_call: TRBV28
clone_size: -
d_call: -
cdr3_nt: TGTGCCAGCAGTCCCTATCACCAAATTGGACGGAAGAACACTGAAGCTTTCTTT
cdr3_aa: CASSPYHQIGRKNTEAFF

j_call: TRBJ2-1
v_call: TRBV3-1
clone_size: once
d_call: TRBD2
cdr3_nt: TGTGCCAGCAGCCCAGGACTAGCGGGGGGGATGTTCAATGAGCAGTTCTTC
cdr3_aa: CASSPGLAGGMFNEQFF

j_call: TRBJ2-7
v_call: TRBV7-9
clone_size: few
d_call: TRBD1
cdr3_nt: TGTGCCAGCAGCTCAACAGGGGTAGCGACCTACGAGCAGTACTTC
cdr3_aa: CASSSTGVATYEQYF

j_call: TRBJ2-5
v_call: TRBV25-1
clone_size: -
d_call: TRBD2
cdr3_nt: TGTGCCAGCAGTGAACGATATAGCGGGGGAGCGACCCAGTACTTC
cdr3_aa: CASSERYSGGATQYF

j_call: TRBJ2-7
v_call: TRBV19
clone_size: -
d_call: TRBD2
cdr3_nt: TGTGCCAGTAGTGATGGACTAGCGTACGAGCAGTACTTC
cdr3_aa: CASSDGLAYEQYF

j_call: TRBJ1-2
v_call: TRBV12-3/TRBV12-4
clone_size: -
d_call: -
cdr3_nt: TGTGCCAGCAGCCCAGTGGGCGGATCAGCTAACTATGGCTACACCTTC
cdr3_aa: CASSPVGGSANYGYTF

j_call: TRBJ2-5
v_call: TRBV12-5
clone_size: -
d_call: -
cdr3_nt: TGTGCTAGTGGTTTAGGCCCCCTGCAAGAGACCCAGTACTTC
cdr3_aa: CASGLGPLQETQYF

j_call: TRBJ2-1
v_call: TRBV29-1
clone_size: few
d_call: -
cdr3_nt: TGCACCGTGACTGCTCTCCATAATGAGCAGTTCTTC
cdr3_aa: CTVTALHNEQFF

j_call: TRBJ1-1
v_call: TRBV9
clone_size: many
d_call: TRBD1
cdr3_nt: TGTGCCAGCAGCGTTAACCGGGACAGAGAGAACACTGAAGCTTTCTTT
cdr3_aa: CASSVNRDRENTEAFF

j_call: TRBJ1-1
v_call: TRBV4-1
clone_size: -
d_call: -
cdr3_nt: TGCGCCAGCAGCCAAAGTTGGCAAAGGGGCACTGAAGCTTTCTTT
cdr3_aa: CASSQSWQRGTEAFF

j_call: TRBJ2-3
v_call: TRBV9
clone_size: -
d_call: -
cdr3_nt: TGTGCCAGCAGCGCCCTTTCTACAGATACGCAGTATTTT
cdr3_aa: CASSALSTDTQYF

j_call: TRBJ1-3
v_call: TRBV6-2/TRBV6-3
clone_size: many
d_call: -
cdr3_nt: TGTGCCAGCAGTCGCGGAGTCTCTGGAAACACCATATATTTT
cdr3_aa: CASSRGVSGNTIYF

j_call: TRBJ2-2
v_call: TRBV29-1
clone_size: -
d_call: TRBD2
cdr3_nt: TGCAGCGTTCGGGGAGCTAGCGGGGGGAACGGGGAGCTGTTTTTT
cdr3_aa: CSVRGASGGNGELFF

j_call: TRBJ1-1
v_call: TRBV4-3
clone_size: few
d_call: -
cdr3_nt: TGCGCCAGCAGCCCATTCGCTGGGGTAGATGAAGCTTTCTTT
cdr3_aa: CASSPFAGVDEAFF

j_call: TRBJ2-1
v_call: TRBV9
clone_size: -
d_call: -
cdr3_nt: TGTGCCAGCAGCGTAGGGGGAGACCCGTCGAGGAATGAGCAGTTCTTC
cdr3_aa: CASSVGGDPSRNEQFF

j_call: TRBJ1-5
v_call: TRBV12-3/TRBV12-4
clone_size: many
d_call: -
cdr3_nt: TGTGCCAGCAGGGCTTCAAATCAGCCCCAGCATTTT
cdr3_aa: CASRASNQPQHF

j_call: TRBJ2-2
v_call: TRBV29-1
clone_size: few
d_call: -
cdr3_nt: TGCAGCGCCGGGACCCTAAACACCGGGGAGCTGTTTTTT
cdr3_aa: CSAGTLNTGELFF

j_call: TRBJ2-5
v_call: TRBV20-1
clone_size: few
d_call: TRBD2
cdr3_nt: TGCAGTGCTAGGGAGGGAAAGACTAGCTTCCAAGAGACCCAGTACTTC
cdr3_aa: CSAREGKTSFQETQYF

j_call: TRBJ2-7
v_call: TRBV7-9
clone_size: few
d_call: TRBD1
cdr3_nt: TGTGCCAGCAGCCCCCGGGACAGGGGCCCCCGTAGCGAGCAGTACTTC
cdr3_aa: CASSPRDRGPRSEQYF